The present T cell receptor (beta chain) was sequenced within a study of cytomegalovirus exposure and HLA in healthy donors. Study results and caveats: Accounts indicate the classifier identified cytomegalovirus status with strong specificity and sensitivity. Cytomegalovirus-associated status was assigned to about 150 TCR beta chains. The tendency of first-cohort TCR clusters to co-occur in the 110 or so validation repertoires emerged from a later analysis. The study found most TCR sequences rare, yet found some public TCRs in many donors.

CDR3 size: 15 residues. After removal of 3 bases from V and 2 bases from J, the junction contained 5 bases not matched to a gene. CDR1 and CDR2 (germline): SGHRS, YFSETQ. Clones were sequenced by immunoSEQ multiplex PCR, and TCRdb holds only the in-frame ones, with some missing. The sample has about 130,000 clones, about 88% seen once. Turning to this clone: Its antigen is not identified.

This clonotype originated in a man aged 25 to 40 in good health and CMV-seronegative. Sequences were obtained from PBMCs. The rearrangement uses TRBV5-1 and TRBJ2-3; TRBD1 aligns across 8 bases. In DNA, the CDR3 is TGCGCCAGCAGCTCTGGACAGGGCTTCACAGATACGCAGTATTTT. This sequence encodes CASSSGQGFTDTQYF.